Each of the 20 T cell receptor beta chains below was sequenced from the same sample in a study of CD8+CD57+ T cells in acquired aplastic anemia. Genomic DNA was employed as the template in profiling TCR beta VDJ and CDR3. One entry per CDR3 protein, called by TCRdb with MiXCR from the reads. The repertoire holds about 150,000 distinct CDR3 sequences, less than 60% seen once, with about an eighth in the top ten. Before being chosen for sequencing, patients had shown CD8+CD57+ cell expansion by flow cytometry. Sequenced material: sorted CD4+, CD8+, or CD8+CD57+ T cells (not recorded which) from PBMCs. These receptor sequences come from a human donor with aplastic anemia.

Comment on this clonotype: Without the conserved terminal phenylalanine or tryptophan, this CDR3 likely stems from a read error. The J gene is TRBJ2-6, the V gene TRBV11-2, with D maybe TRBD1 (6 bases). The CDR3 is made up of 15 amino acids. CDR1 SGHAT and CDR2 FQNNGV come from the germline V gene. Trimming shortened V by 8 bases and J by 1 base, and 12 bases separated the two germline ends. CDR3 DNA: TGTGCCAGCCGGAGGACAGTTTCTGGGGCCAACGTCCTGACTCTC. This gives the protein CASRRTVSGANVLTL.

V and J are TRBV10-2 and TRBJ2-7, with TRBD1 as a possible D gene (6 bases). Germline lookup yields CDR1 WSHSY and CDR2 SAAADI. Trimming left V 9 bases short and J 2 bases short, with 11 bases between. The CDR3 loop spans 12 amino acids. The CDR3 coding sequence is TGCGCCAGTCGGGACAACCCCTACGAGCAGTACTTC. Translated, it gives CASRDNPYEQYF.

J is TRBJ1-1 and V is TRBV2, with a weak D call TRBD1 (5 bases). The germline V gene has CDR1 SNHLY and CDR2 FYNNEI. The V and J ends lost 4 bases and 3 bases respectively, with 12 bases between them. This CDR3 comprises 14 residues. The CDR3 loop reads CASSVMRGDTEAFF. DNA of the CDR3: TGTGCCAGCAGTGTAATGCGGGGGGACACTGAAGCTTTCTTT.

This chain links TRBV2 with TRBJ2-7, with 8 bases matching TRBD1. The V gene end was trimmed by 7 bases and the J gene end by 5 bases; junction bases not matched to a gene: 13. CDR3 length equals 15 residues. Germline CDR1 SNHLY, CDR2 FYNNEI. For the CDR3, the DNA is TGTGCCAGCACCCAGCAAAGGACAGGGTCGAACGAGCAGTACTTC. Amino acids: CASTQQRTGSNEQYF.

The chain uses TRBV6-1 and TRBJ2-7; 8 bases align to TRBD2. This CDR3 is built from 15 residues. The germline V gene has CDR1 MNHNS and CDR2 SASEGT. J lost 1 base, V lost 8 bases, and 10 bases had no gene match. CDR3 loop: CASGERGKASYEQYF. CDR3 DNA: TGTGCCAGCGGGGAGCGGGGGAAGGCTTCCTACGAGCAGTACTTC.

The chain is built from TRBV4-3 and TRBJ1-1, with D uncertain. Looked up from germline, CDR1 is LGHNA and CDR2 is YSLEER. The CDR3 is 14 residues long. Trimming shortened V by 0 bases and J by 1 base, and 6 bases separated the two germline ends. In DNA, the CDR3 is TGCGCCAGCAGCCAAGACACTTCGAACACTGAAGCTTTCTTT. This encodes CASSQDTSNTEAFF.

The chain employs TRBV10-2 and TRBJ2-1, with 14 nucleotides matching TRBD2. The length of the CDR3 is 16 residues. In germline, CDR1 is WSHSY, CDR2 SAAADI. The ends lost 4 bases at V and 4 bases at J; junction bases unmatched: 3. This CDR3 reads CASSARTSGGYNEQFF. The CDR3 bases are TGCGCCAGCAGTGCCCGGACTAGCGGGGGGTACAATGAGCAGTTCTTC.

This clonotype was observed many times. V is TRBV2 and J is TRBJ2-3; tentative D call: TRBD2 (5 bases). This CDR3 has 13 amino acids. With 6 bases removed from V and 6 bases from J, the gap between germline ends came to 13 bases. CDR1 is SNHLY and CDR2 is FYNNEI in the germline V gene. CDR3: CASRPRRRDTQYF. The CDR3 DNA is TGTGCCAGCAGACCCCGTCGGAGGGATACGCAGTATTTT.

The chain has TRBV12-3 or TRBV12-4 and TRBJ1-1, with a weak D call TRBD1 (5 bases). V lost 5 bases, J lost 0 bases, and 16 bases lay in between. The CDR3 has 16 residues. The CDR3 here is CASSRSTGLMNTEAFF. The CDR3 DNA reads as TGTGCCAGCAGTCGAAGTACGGGACTTATGAACACTGAAGCTTTCTTT.

The gene calls are TRBV7-9 and TRBJ2-3; D call uncertain. The CDR3 runs 13 residues. CDR1 is SEHNR and CDR2 is FQNEAQ in the germline V gene (reference sequence). The V gene lost 5 bases and the J gene lost 4 bases, with 10 bases spanning the gap. For the CDR3, the DNA is TGTGCCAGCAGCCGGCCTGGATCAGATACGCAGTATTTT. As protein: CASSRPGSDTQYF.

On this clonotype: Likely a read error: the CDR3 ends without its conserved phenylalanine or tryptophan. The V gene is TRBV2, the J gene TRBJ1-1, with D unresolved. From germline, CDR1 is SNHLY and CDR2 FYNNEI. The length of the CDR3 is 14 residues. The ends were cut back, 3 bases at V and 1 base at J, with 9 bases in the middle. CDR3 DNA sequence: TGTGCCAGCAGTGATCTCTACCAGAACACTGAAGCTTTCCTT. Translated: CASSDLYQNTEAFL.

This clonotype was observed many times. CDR3 DNA: TGTGCCAGCAGCTCACGACAGGGGGCTCGCACCGGGGAGCTGTTTTTT. Amino acid sequence: CASSSRQGARTGELFF. The chain carries TRBV7-6 and TRBJ2-2; 10 bases are shared with TRBD1. The J segment lost 4 bases and the V segment lost 4 bases, leaving 6 bases of the junction unmatched. Germline loops: CDR1 SGHVS, CDR2 FNYEAQ. The CDR3 is 16 amino acids.

This clonotype was observed many times. The V call is TRBV4-3, the J call TRBJ1-2; TRBD1 matches 7 bases. The CDR3 consists of 16 residues. After removal of 0 bases from V and 4 bases from J, the junction contained 8 bases not matched to a gene. Germline lookup yields CDR1 LGHNA and CDR2 YSLEER. The CDR3 reads CASSQDRQGLSYGYTF. CDR3 bases: TGCGCCAGCAGCCAAGATAGACAGGGACTCAGCTATGGCTACACCTTC.

The chain combines TRBV2 with TRBJ1-2; maybe TRBD1 (6 bases). Germline CDR1 is SNHLY and CDR2 is FYNNEI. V lost 6 bases and J 4 bases, leaving 9 bases between the germline ends. The CDR3 is 12 amino acids. CDR3 DNA: TGTGCCAGCAGACAGGGTGCCTATGGCTACACCTTC. It yields the protein CASRQGAYGYTF.

This sequence joins TRBV3-1 and TRBJ2-3; no reliable D call. V was clipped by 3 bases and J by 4 bases, with 14 bases between them. CDR3 length: 15 amino acids. Germline CDR1 LGHDT, CDR2 YNNKEL (reference sequence). Here the CDR3 DNA reads TGTGCCAGCAGCCACCACGTGGGAAGGGCAGATACGCAGTATTTT. Translating gives CASSHHVGRADTQYF.

The V call is TRBV27, the J call TRBJ2-2; a weak D match, TRBD2 (6 bases). This CDR3 region has 13 residues. Germline-derived CDR1 and CDR2 are MNHEY and SMNVEV (reference sequence). Trimming shortened V by 8 bases and J by 3 bases, and 10 bases separated the two germline ends. The CDR3 nucleotides read TGTGCCAGCCAGGGACTTTACACCGGGGAGCTGTTTTTT. It yields the protein CASQGLYTGELFF.

The chain joins TRBV2 to TRBJ1-1; 8 bases fit TRBD1. The CDR3 is 14 residues long. Trimming took 4 bases from V and 3 from J; bases not matched to a gene: 4. The germline CDR1 and CDR2 sequences are SNHLY and FYNNEI. The CDR3 loop is CASSATTGDTEAFF. CDR3 bases: TGTGCCAGCAGTGCCACGACAGGGGACACTGAAGCTTTCTTT.

The chain combines TRBV15 with TRBJ2-5; 12 positions match TRBD2. In germline, CDR1 is LNHNV, CDR2 YYDKDF (reference sequence). V shed 2 bases and J 2 bases; nucleotides not matched to a gene: 0. The CDR3 covers 15 residues. In DNA, the CDR3 is TGTGCCACCAGCAGAACTAGCGGGGGGCAAGAGACCCAGTACTTC. It codes for CATSRTSGGQETQYF.

This rearrangement joins TRBV24-1 to TRBJ2-7, with TRBD2 matching over 7 bases. Germline V lookup: CDR1 KGHDR, CDR2 SFDVKD. This CDR3 comprises 12 residues. V gave up 5 bases and J gave up 7 bases; unmatched junction bases: 4. The CDR3 protein is CATSVGGKEQYF. The CDR3 DNA reads as TGTGCCACCAGTGTGGGGGGGAAGGAGCAGTACTTC.

This chain uses TRBV20-1 with TRBJ1-5; no firm D call. Germline V gives CDR1 DFQATT, CDR2 SNEGSKA (reference sequence). With 0 bases removed from V and 8 bases from J, the gap between germline ends came to 17 bases. The CDR3 is 15 residues long. The CDR3 DNA is TGCAGTGCTAGAGACCCTGGAGTCGGAGAGGAGCCCCAGCATTTT. Encoded protein: CSARDPGVGEEPQHF.